This TCR beta chain was recorded in a study of T cells in Graves' hyperthyroidism and ophthalmopathy. The investigators amplified TCR beta CDR3 regions from RNA transcripts. First-round RT-PCR of the TCR CDR3 relied on the HTBI primer set. From the multiplex PCR reads, TCRdb called clonotypes with MiXCR, one entry per CDR3 protein. This sample has about 280,000 distinct CDR3 sequences; approximately 26% occur once, and the top ten carry around 30%. Trimming left V 5 bases short and J 0 bases short, with 14 bases between. Germline V lookup: CDR1 SGHVS, CDR2 FQNEAQ. The CDR3 extends over 16 amino acids. This clonotype was picked up many times.

This TCR came from a man between 35 and 55 years old with Graves' hyperthyroidism that later progressed to Graves' ophthalmopathy. The chain couples TRBV7-8 to TRBJ1-5; possibly TRBD1 for D (6 bases). Sequencing input: blood. DNA for the CDR3: TGTGCCAGCAGCCTAGGGACAAGGAATAGCAATCAGCCCCAGCATTTT. Residues: CASSLGTRNSNQPQHF.